Below, 22 T cell receptor beta chains from the same sample are listed, as sequenced in a study of human CD8 memory T cell subsets (dated by TCRdb to between 2020 and 2021). TCRdb records NextSeq 550 as the sequencer. A Human TCR Profiling Kit was used to prepare UMI-labeled 5' RACE TCRbeta libraries. TCRdb reprocessed the sequencing reads and holds a single record per CDR3 protein sequence, with no DNA. The sample table gives about 10,000 distinct CDR3 sequences. Of the sample, around 16% is held by the ten largest clones. Material: CD8+ stem-like memory T cells (TSCM and TCM) sorted from PBMCs. What this sample's cell subset or site label stands for: stem-like memory CD8 T cells (TSTEM), CCR7+ PD-1- TIGIT-. The source is a human donor in good health.

This clonotype is labeled large based on frequency. The CDR3 loop reads CASSLGQSNQPQHF. The rearrangement uses TRBV5-1 and TRBJ1-5. Germline CDR1 is SGHRS and CDR2 is YFSETQ. The CDR3 loop spans 14 amino acids.

The V call is TRBV7-9, the J call TRBJ2-5; as DNA is missing, the TRBD2 call by TCRdb cannot be tested. There are 16 residues in the CDR3. Germline V gene data show CDR1 as SEHNR and CDR2 as FQNEAQ (reference sequence). The CDR3 here is CASSLESAPREETQYF. Full variable domain (outside the CDR3, taken from reference TRBV7-9 and TRBJ2-5): DTGVSQNPRHKITKRGQNVTFRCDPISEHNRLYWYRQTLGQGPEFLTYFQNEAQLEKSRLLSDRFSAERPKGSFSTLEIQRTEQGDSAMYLCASSLESAPREETQYFGPGTRLLVL.

The chain couples TRBV5-1 to TRBJ1-1; TCRdb reports TRBD1, a call that lacks DNA to check it against. Germline-derived CDR1 and CDR2 are SGHRS and YFSETQ. The CDR3 consists of 14 residues. CDR3 residues: CASSGLQTGTEAFF. Full variable domain (missing parts from reference TRBV5-1 and TRBJ1-1): KAGVTQTPRYLIKTRGQQVTLSCSPISGHRSVSWYQQTPGQGLQFLFEYFSETQRNKGNFPGRFSGRQFSNSRSEMNVSTLELGDSALYLCASSGLQTGTEAFFGQGTRLTVV.

This chain links TRBV15 with TRBJ2-2; checking the TCRdb D call of TRBD1 is not possible without DNA. This CDR3 has 18 residues. CDR1 is LNHNV and CDR2 is YYDKDF in the germline V gene (reference sequence). CDR3 amino acids: CATSSMTGDLGISGELFF.

V and J are TRBV3-1 and TRBJ1-5. This CDR3 has 12 residues. The germline V gene has CDR1 LGHDT and CDR2 YNNKEL (reference sequence). The CDR3 here is CASGGGTQPQHF.

The chain is built from TRBV20-1 and TRBJ2-1; TCRdb's assignment of TRBD1 cannot be checked, as there is no DNA. Germline V gene lookup returns CDR1 DFQATT and CDR2 SNEGSKA (reference sequence). The CDR3 length is 14 residues. The CDR3 region is CSATPGQLYNEQFF.

This clonotype counts as medium-sized by frequency. CDR3 sequence: CASSERVLAGNNEQFF. The chain carries TRBV7-2 and TRBJ2-1; TCRdb designates TRBD2, a call that cannot be tested without DNA. CDR3 length: 16 residues. Per germline, CDR1 SGHTA and CDR2 FQGNSA.

Judged by frequency, this clonotype is medium-sized (0.01 to 0.1%). The rearrangement links TRBV29-1 to TRBJ2-3; the D call of TRBD2 rests on TCRdb alone, since no DNA is present to check it. This CDR3 has 15 amino acids. Germline V gene sequence: CDR1 SQVTM, CDR2 ANQGSEA. The CDR3 spells CSVDGTSWSTDTQYF.

The gene calls are TRBV3-1 and TRBJ2-7; TCRdb's D call, TRBD1, is unchecked because there is no DNA. Germline V gene data show CDR1 as LGHDT and CDR2 as YNNKEL (reference sequence). The CDR3 sequence is 14 residues long. The CDR3 loop is CARDVQGQGYEQYF.

This chain connects TRBV29-1 to TRBJ1-1; the TCRdb call, TRBD1, lacks DNA for checking. Germline lookup yields CDR1 SQVTM and CDR2 ANQGSEA. The length of the CDR3 is 12 residues. The CDR3 sequence is CSVDGGLTEAFF.

The gene calls are TRBV7-9 and TRBJ2-7; TCRdb picks TRBD1, but there is no DNA to check that call. Germline CDR1 and CDR2: SEHNR and FQNEAQ (reference sequence). The CDR3 loop spans 13 amino acids. CDR3: CASSPGVLYEQYF. The whole variable domain, filled in from reference TRBV7-9 and TRBJ2-7, reads DTGVSQNPRHKITKRGQNVTFRCDPISEHNRLYWYRQTLGQGPEFLTYFQNEAQLEKSRLLSDRFSAERPKGSFSTLEIQRTEQGDSAMYLCASSPGVLYEQYFGPGTRLTVT.

Judged by frequency, this clonotype is medium-sized. The V gene is TRBV7-9, the J gene TRBJ2-7; the D call of TRBD1 rests on TCRdb alone, since no DNA is present to check it. Germline V gene data show CDR1 as SEHNR and CDR2 as FQNEAQ (reference sequence). The CDR3 contains 12 residues. The CDR3 is CASSPPGDEGYF.

The chain is built from TRBV20-1 and TRBJ2-7; TCRdb reports TRBD1, a call that lacks DNA to check it against. CDR1 and CDR2 from the germline V gene are DFQATT and SNEGSKA (reference sequence). The CDR3 totals 12 residues. CDR3 protein: CSARDQGWGQYF.

J is TRBJ1-2 and V is TRBV7-9; TCRdb proposes TRBD1, but this gene call is untestable without DNA. The CDR3 consists of 13 residues. The germline CDR1 and CDR2 sequences are SEHNR and FQNEAQ (reference sequence). The CDR3 region is CASSSTGEYGYTF.

The chain recombines TRBV9 with TRBJ1-5; checking the TCRdb D call of TRBD1 is not possible without DNA. The germline V gene has CDR1 SGDLS and CDR2 YYNGEE. This CDR3 is 14 amino acids long. CDR3 in amino acids: CASSDGRGHQPQHF.

This chain uses TRBV21-1 with TRBJ2-3. TRBV21-1 has pseudogene status. This CDR3 contains 16 residues. CDR3 in amino acids: CASSTIVHSSTDTQYF.

The rearrangement uses TRBV12-3 or TRBV12-4 and TRBJ1-5; with no DNA, the TCRdb D assignment of TRBD1 cannot be verified. The CDR3 runs 13 residues. This CDR3 reads CASSPGQYVPQHF.

This chain links TRBV7-9 with TRBJ1-5. Germline V gene data show CDR1 as SEHNR and CDR2 as FQNEAQ (reference sequence). The CDR3 is 14 residues long. CDR3 protein: CASSPEGRGQPQHF.

V usage is TRBV7-7 and J usage is TRBJ2-2; TCRdb indicates TRBD1, and absent DNA this call remains unverified. Germline V CDR1 and CDR2: SSHAT, FNYEAQ (reference sequence). The CDR3 consists of 16 residues. The CDR3 is CASSRAGTGDTGELFF.

The chain has TRBV20-1 and TRBJ2-7. Germline lookup yields CDR1 DFQATT and CDR2 SNEGSKA (reference sequence). The CDR3 loop spans 13 amino acids. This CDR3 reads CSATNSRSYEQYF.

This chain connects TRBV6-2 or TRBV6-3 to TRBJ2-4; TCRdb's D gene call, TRBD1, goes unchecked for lack of DNA. CDR3 size: 13 residues. CDR1 and CDR2 (germline): MNHEY, SVGEGT. CDR3 residues: CASGDRGFDIQYF.

CDR3: CASSRTSGNTGELFF. This chain links TRBV27 with TRBJ2-2; TCRdb's D call, TRBD2, is unchecked because there is no DNA. The V gene's germline CDR1 is MNHEY and CDR2 SMNVEV (reference sequence). This CDR3 contains 15 residues.